One sample yielded the 28 T cell receptor beta chains listed below, sequenced in a study of blood T cell repertoires in COVID-19. Here immunoSEQ multiplex PCR was the method, and the copy in TCRdb shows in-frame clones only, minus some. The table lists approximately 210,000 clones, just under 85% of them singletons. The sequenced sample was peripheral blood. The receptors come from a man between 60 and 70 years old with COVID-19, enrolled during active disease.

This clone showed up many times. This chain joins TRBV27 and TRBJ2-7; 12 nucleotides line up with TRBD2. This CDR3 has 17 residues. V lost 5 bases, J lost 0 bases, and 8 bases stayed unmatched. Germline V gene lookup returns CDR1 MNHEY and CDR2 SMNVEV (reference sequence). CDR3 region: CASSRTSGTLSSYEQYF. CDR3 DNA: TGTGCCAGCAGTCGGACTAGCGGGACCCTGAGCTCCTACGAGCAGTACTTC.

This chain connects TRBV27 to TRBJ1-2; a weak D match, TRBD1 (5 bases). Germline lookup yields CDR1 MNHEY and CDR2 SMNVEV (reference sequence). Trimming took off 5 bases at V and 8 bases at J, with 15 bases between the two ends. There are 13 residues in the CDR3. The CDR3 here is CASSPAGGGGYTF. The CDR3 nucleotides are TGTGCCAGCAGTCCAGCGGGGGGAGGCGGCTACACCTTC.

The CDR3 bases are TGTGCCAGCAGACAACTAGAGTTGGACACCGGGGAGCTGTTTTTT. It codes for CASRQLELDTGELFF. The chain combines TRBV4-2 with TRBJ2-2, with D possibly TRBD2 on 5 matching bases. CDR1 is LGHNA, CDR2 YNFKEQ, per germline. V dropped 6 bases and J dropped 3 bases, with 14 bases sitting between them. The CDR3 contains 15 residues.

This clone has just one count. The chain is built from TRBV30 and TRBJ2-2, with 10 positions matching TRBD1. The CDR3 is made up of 14 amino acids. V trimming: 5 bases; J trimming: 4 bases; junction bases outside the gene matches: 4. Germline CDR1 reads GTSNPN; CDR2 reads SVGIG (reference sequence). The CDR3 sequence: CAWGQGVGTGELFF. Here the CDR3 DNA reads TGTGCCTGGGGACAGGGGGTAGGCACCGGGGAGCTGTTTTTT.

In this sample, this clone turned up a few times. V usage is TRBV7-8 and J usage is TRBJ1-5; D ambiguous. The CDR3 is made up of 16 amino acids. Germline lookup yields CDR1 SGHVS and CDR2 FQNEAQ. With 1 base removed from V and 3 bases from J, the gap between germline ends came to 13 bases. CDR3 DNA: TGTGCCAGCAGCTTAGGCTCCTCGAGTCCCAATCAGCCCCAGCATTTT. Residues: CASSLGSSSPNQPQHF.

V and J are TRBV9 and TRBJ2-3; 8 bases are shared with TRBD2. Germline values: CDR1 SGDLS, CDR2 YYNGEE. V trimming: 0 bases; J trimming: 4 bases; junction bases outside the gene matches: 7. The CDR3 totals 16 residues. CDR3 region: CASSVESGSYPDTQYF. The CDR3 DNA reads as TGTGCCAGCAGCGTAGAGAGCGGGAGTTACCCAGATACGCAGTATTTT.

The chain combines TRBV24-1 with TRBJ2-3, with 7 bases that match TRBD2. The CDR3 is 15 amino acids. V was clipped by 4 bases and J by 3 bases; unmatched bases: 6. Germline loops: CDR1 KGHDR, CDR2 SFDVKD. CDR3 DNA: TGTGCCACCAGTGACCGCGGGACTACTACAGATACGCAGTATTTT. Translation gives CATSDRGTTTDTQYF.

CDR3 bases: TGTGCCAGCAGCTTAGGGAGGCAGACATACGAGCAGTACTTC. Encoded protein: CASSLGRQTYEQYF. The chain joins TRBV7-2 to TRBJ2-7; the D gene is possibly TRBD2 (5 bases). The CDR3 covers 14 residues. Per germline, CDR1 SGHTA and CDR2 FQGNSA. V dropped 1 base and J dropped 4 bases, with 11 bases sitting between them. The full variable domain, in which reference TRBV7-2 and TRBJ2-7 provide the parts outside the CDR3, is GAGVSQSPSNKVTEKGKDVELRCDPISGHTALYWYRQSLGQGLEFLIYFQGNSAPDKSGLPSDRFSAERTGGSVSTLTIQRTQQEDSAVYLCASSLGRQTYEQYFGPGTRLTVT.

The V and J genes are TRBV2 and TRBJ1-6, with 9 bases identical to TRBD1. There are 15 residues in the CDR3. CDR1 and CDR2 (germline): SNHLY, FYNNEI. V was clipped by 4 bases and J by 7 bases; unmatched bases: 5. The CDR3 reads CASSGTGVVNSPLHF. CDR3 DNA: TGTGCCAGCAGTGGGACAGGGGTCGTGAATTCACCCCTCCACTTT.

CDR3 amino acids: CATSRGPGVLYEQYF. The CDR3 region has the DNA TGTGCCACCAGCAGGGGCCCAGGGGTTCTCTACGAGCAGTACTTC. J is TRBJ2-7 and V is TRBV15, with a possible D match to TRBD1 (6 bases). The CDR3 is 15 residues long. Trimming took off 3 bases at V and 3 bases at J, with 15 bases between the two ends. Germline V gene sequence: CDR1 LNHNV, CDR2 YYDKDF (reference sequence).

This chain links TRBV5-1 with TRBJ1-5; TRBD1 might be the D (5 bases). Germline loops: CDR1 SGHRS, CDR2 YFSETQ. This CDR3 region has 15 residues. Trimming stripped 0 bases from V and 0 bases from J, with 7 bases between. CDR3 nucleotides: TGCGCCAGCAGCTTGGGACAGTATAGCAATCAGCCCCAGCATTTT. Amino acid sequence: CASSLGQYSNQPQHF.

This clone was observed a single time. The chain uses TRBV9 and TRBJ1-1; unclear D gene. Germline CDR1 and CDR2: SGDLS and YYNGEE. The germline V and J ends were trimmed by 0 bases and 0 bases, with 9 bases remaining between them. This CDR3 spans 15 amino acids. CDR3 protein: CASSVAGSLNTEAFF. Written as DNA, the CDR3 is TGTGCCAGCAGCGTAGCGGGGAGCCTGAACACTGAAGCTTTCTTT.

This rearrangement joins TRBV7-8 to TRBJ1-6, with TRBD1 matching 7 bases. Germline loops: CDR1 SGHVS, CDR2 FQNEAQ. The CDR3 covers 14 residues. Trimming cost V 3 bases and J 10 bases; bases outside gene matches: 6. CDR3 DNA: TGTGCCAGCAGCTTCGCGACAGGGAACTCACCCCTCCACTTT. Protein product: CASSFATGNSPLHF.

The table lists this clone with a few counts. J is TRBJ1-1 and V is TRBV6-1, with a weak D call TRBD1 (5 bases). The CDR3 contains 13 residues. The germline gives CDR1 MNHNS, CDR2 SASEGT. Trimming pared 3 bases from V and 1 base from J, leaving 6 bases between. CDR3 loop: CASSDRENTEAFF. The CDR3, as DNA: TGTGCCAGCAGTGACAGGGAGAACACTGAAGCTTTCTTT.

The chain couples TRBV18 to TRBJ1-1; D is perhaps TRBD1 (6 bases). Germline CDR1 reads KGHSH; CDR2 reads LQKENI. The V end lost 6 bases, the J end lost 5 bases, and 16 bases lay between the germline ends. This CDR3 spans 14 amino acids. As DNA, the CDR3 is TGTGCCAGCTCCATACAGGGTTTGAGGACTGAAGCTTTCTTT. As protein: CASSIQGLRTEAFF.

This clone was seen only a few times. CDR3 amino acids: CASRVRGSGYTF. The CDR3 DNA is TGTGCCAGCCGGGTTAGGGGGAGTGGCTACACCTTC. J is TRBJ1-2 and V is TRBV28, with D maybe TRBD1 (6 bases). CDR3 size: 12 residues. In germline, CDR1 is MDHEN, CDR2 SYDVKM. Trimming removed 8 bases from V and 7 bases from J, with 14 bases in between.

The chain links TRBV7-2 to TRBJ2-6; D perhaps matches TRBD1 (6 bases). V was clipped by 5 bases and J by 2 bases, with 19 bases between them. CDR3 size: 18 residues. The germline gives CDR1 SGHTA, CDR2 FQGNSA. As DNA, the CDR3 is TGTGCCAGCAGCCATGACAGGCTCCTATCCACTGGGGCCAACGTCCTGACTTTC. Protein product: CASSHDRLLSTGANVLTF. Filled out from reference TRBV7-2 and TRBJ2-6, the complete variable domain reads GAGVSQSPSNKVTEKGKDVELRCDPISGHTALYWYRQSLGQGLEFLIYFQGNSAPDKSGLPSDRFSAERTGGSVSTLTIQRTQQEDSAVYLCASSHDRLLSTGANVLTFGAGSRLTVL.

The chain uses TRBV7-2 and TRBJ1-5, with 9 bases matching TRBD1. V was clipped by 5 bases and J by 6 bases; unmatched bases: 14. CDR1 is SGHTA, CDR2 FQGNSA, per germline. The CDR3 has 17 amino acids. CDR3 nucleotides: TGTGCCAGCAGCCCCTATAGTGACAGGGGGGCGGTTCAGCCCCAGCATTTT. Translating gives CASSPYSDRGAVQPQHF. Variable domain in full (rest from reference TRBV7-2 and TRBJ1-5): GAGVSQSPSNKVTEKGKDVELRCDPISGHTALYWYRQSLGQGLEFLIYFQGNSAPDKSGLPSDRFSAERTGGSVSTLTIQRTQQEDSAVYLCASSPYSDRGAVQPQHFGDGTRLSIL.

The genes are TRBV19 and TRBJ1-6; no clear D gene. Germline-derived CDR1 and CDR2 are LNHDA and SQIVND (reference sequence). Trimming pared 2 bases from V and 0 bases from J, leaving 11 bases between. CDR3 size: 17 residues. As DNA, the CDR3 is TGTGCCAGTAGTATATTTCCACTGAGCTCCTATAATTCACCCCTCCACTTT. Its protein is CASSIFPLSSYNSPLHF.

The chain joins TRBV9 to TRBJ1-1; D gene unclear. V lost 1 base, J lost 4 bases, and 14 bases lay in between. The germline CDR1 and CDR2 sequences are SGDLS and YYNGEE. This CDR3 has 15 amino acids. The CDR3 here is CASSVTGLGSTEAFF. DNA for the CDR3: TGTGCCAGCAGCGTAACGGGTCTAGGGAGCACTGAAGCTTTCTTT.

The chain is built from TRBV5-1 and TRBJ1-2; the match to TRBD1 covers 7 bases. The CDR3 length is 15 residues. The trim removed 4 bases at V and 2 bases at J, leaving 8 bases unmatched. Germline CDR1 is SGHRS and CDR2 is YFSETQ. This CDR3 reads CASSIPDRANYGYTF. The CDR3 DNA reads as TGCGCCAGCAGCATACCCGACAGGGCCAACTATGGCTACACCTTC.

CDR3 nucleotide sequence: TGTGCCAGCAGTTTAAACTCTGATTCACCCCTCCACTTT. Its protein is CASSLNSDSPLHF. This rearrangement joins TRBV12-3 or TRBV12-4 to TRBJ1-6; the D is unclear. CDR3 length: 13 residues. Trimming pared 2 bases from V and 8 bases from J, leaving 7 bases between.

V gene TRBV19 combines with J gene TRBJ1-1; D gene ambiguous. V gave up 3 bases and J gave up 5 bases, with 10 bases separating them. Germline V gene data show CDR1 as LNHDA and CDR2 as SQIVND (reference sequence). This CDR3 has 13 amino acids. The CDR3 DNA reads TGTGCCAGTAGTATGGTCACGGAGACTGAAGCTTTCTTT. It codes for CASSMVTETEAFF. Based on the CDR3 plus reference TRBV19 and TRBJ1-1, the full variable domain is DGGITQSPKYLFRKEGQNVTLSCEQNLNHDAMYWYRQDPGQGLRLIYYSQIVNDFQKGDIAEGYSVSREKKESFPLTVTSAQKNPTAFYLCASSMVTETEAFFGQGTRLTVV.

The rearrangement links TRBV4-1 to TRBJ2-3; D perhaps matches TRBD1 (6 bases). Trimming pared 0 bases from V and 1 base from J, leaving 11 bases between. Germline-derived CDR1 and CDR2 are MGHRA and YSYEKL. This CDR3 has 16 residues. CDR3 residues: CASSQEWQGRTDTQYF. In DNA, the CDR3 is TGCGCCAGCAGCCAAGAGTGGCAGGGGCGCACAGATACGCAGTATTTT.

The V call is TRBV11-3, the J call TRBJ1-1; perhaps TRBD1 as D (5 bases). Trimming stripped 1 base from V and 5 bases from J, with 8 bases between. Germline lookup yields CDR1 SGHNT and CDR2 YENEEA. This CDR3 spans 13 amino acids. The CDR3 nucleotides are TGTGCCAGCAGCTTAGGGGGCCGGACTGAAGCTTTCTTT. It encodes CASSLGGRTEAFF. Full variable domain (remainder filled in from reference TRBV11-3 and TRBJ1-1): EAGVVQSPRYKIIEKKQPVAFWCNPISGHNTLYWYLQNLGQGPELLIRYENEEAVDDSQLPKDRFSAERLKGVDSTLKIQPAELGDSAVYLCASSLGGRTEAFFGQGTRLTVV.

This chain joins TRBV15 and TRBJ2-7, with D uncertain. Per the germline V gene, CDR1 is LNHNV and CDR2 is YYDKDF (reference sequence). V lost 8 bases and J lost 6, with 23 bases in between. The CDR3 consists of 15 residues. The CDR3 coding sequence is TGTGCCACCCGCCCGGTGGGTGAGCTCCTAGGCGAGCAGTACTTC. It encodes CATRPVGELLGEQYF. The full variable domain, completed using reference TRBV15 and TRBJ2-7, is DAMVIQNPRYQVTQFGKPVTLSCSQTLNHNVMYWYQQKSSQAPKLLFHYYDKDFNNEADTPDNFQSRRPNTSFCFLDIRSPGLGDTAMYLCATRPVGELLGEQYFGPGTRLTVT.

The chain combines TRBV7-8 with TRBJ1-3; D ambiguous. V was shortened by 2 bases and J by 1 base, with 15 bases between the two germline ends. The CDR3 contains 17 residues. The germline V gene has CDR1 SGHVS and CDR2 FQNEAQ. The CDR3 DNA reads as TGTGCCAGCAGCTTAAAGAGGTTGATGAGTTCTGGAAACACCATATATTTT. This sequence encodes CASSLKRLMSSGNTIYF.

This chain uses TRBV28 with TRBJ2-2; 9 bases match TRBD1. The junction had 12 bases not matched to a gene; V was cut back by 6 bases and J by 7 bases. The CDR3 totals 16 residues. Germline-derived CDR1 and CDR2 are MDHEN and SYDVKM. The CDR3 loop reads CASSLWERGQGGELFF. CDR3 in DNA: TGTGCCAGCAGCCTCTGGGAGCGGGGACAGGGCGGGGAGCTGTTTTTT.